The present TCR beta chain was sequenced within a study of beta chain features in type 1 diabetes (dated 2018 in TCRdb). Study-level background: Patients and healthy donors did not differ in mean age, gender distribution, total cell number or subset yield. A total of some 100,000,000 sorted cells were examined across all samples, and a strong correlation was observed between cell number per subset and RNA yield. In the study, recently diagnosed type 1 diabetes patients and matched healthy donors were compared on the TCRB repertoires of their sorted circulating CD4+ T cell subsets. Whereas all 30 or so donors provided naive and central memory subsets, regulatory and stem cell-like memory subsets were isolated from just 8 patients and roughly 8 healthy donors. General findings and caveats noted by the study authors: Naive, central memory and regulatory TCRB repertoires appeared to be more alike among patients than among healthy donors. PCR may preferentially amplify shorter templates, but because patient and control samples were amplified and corrected together, any resulting skew would affect both groups equally. Because the HLA sub-analyses included only small numbers of individuals, any influence of HLA type on TCRB rearrangement was left unresolved. At VDJ recombination sites, type 1 diabetes patients had fewer insertions and more deleted nucleotides, which implies abnormalities in thymic rearrangement. In all four CD4+ subsets, TCRB CDR3 length was moderately but significantly shorter in type 1 diabetes patients. Because cDNA was sequenced instead of genomic DNA, activated cells with high expression could be over-represented, although the groups did not differ in activation or CD3 levels.

Each donor gave one peripheral blood draw, averaging around 120 mL, which was collected into heparinised tubes. A BD FACSAria II and a panel including CD45RO, CCR7, CD25, CD127, CD95 and CD27 were used to sort naive, central memory, regulatory and stem cell-like memory CD4+ T cells. Every sorted population had a purity above 98%. PBMCs were separated immediately by Lymphoprep density gradient centrifugation and were stained directly, without being cultured. So that batch effects would be minimized, each experiment stained and sorted samples in pairs, pairing one healthy donor with one patient. The CDR3 runs 16 residues from the cysteine to the phenylalanine. The only DNA kept is the CDR3, 48 bases in frame from the first base. The germline V gene (reference sequence) gives CDR1 as SEHNR and CDR2 as FQNEAQ. The junction shows trimming of 5 bases on V and 4 bases on J, and the gene matches do not reach 10 bases of it.

All of the isolated RNA was reverse transcribed with the High Capacity cDNA Reverse Transcription Kit, so expressed TCRB transcripts were sequenced. Deep immunoSEQ sequencing was performed on naive, central memory and regulatory T cell samples, with an average of approximately 3.9 million total reads per sample. After sorted cells were lysed in RLT buffer, RNA was extracted with DNase-treated RNeasy Micro or Mini kits, with the choice depending on cell number. Each cell subset was processed separately to prevent cross-contamination, with patient and healthy donor samples processed together. The immunoSEQ multiplex PCR was used to amplify TCRB sequences from cDNA, generating 87-bp fragments that spanned the CDR3 region. Amplicons were sequenced on the Illumina HiSeq platform. The authors' pipeline ran thus. Synthetic template baselines were used to correct PCR bias computationally, reads within Hamming distance 2 were collapsed together, and singletons that could not be merged were discarded. By aligning reads against IMGT, V, D and J genes, CDR3 length, and insertions or deletions at six rearrangement sites were assigned. Within each subset, clonotype counts were normalized to sorted cell number, after which true diversity and Gini coefficients were computed with the tcR R package. The overlap coefficient, calculated on TCRB nucleotide sequences, was used to measure repertoire sharing. TCRdb's version of the immuneACCESS table is confined to in-frame rearrangements and falls short of the full clone set. An unresolved V gene accounts for under half of the shortfall where checked; the remainder is of unknown origin. Clone size and the V and J calls come from that table; the DNA yielded D and trimming. Here the sample has about 290,000 clones; approximately 8% occur a single time. Of the sample, 1% falls within the top ten clones.

This clone was detected a few times. Its target antigen remains unknown. One base away there is no much larger clone; base qualities are not given. The receptor chain draws on TRBV7-9 and TRBJ2-3, with 9 central nucleotides matching TRBD2. The sequenced sample consisted of central memory CD4+ T cells from blood. The receptor was derived from a woman aged 18-29 years in good health. The sequenced DNA: TGTGCCAGCAGCCCCAAAGCGGGGGGAATGGCAGATACGCAGTATTTT. Its translation reads: CASSPKAGGMADTQYF.